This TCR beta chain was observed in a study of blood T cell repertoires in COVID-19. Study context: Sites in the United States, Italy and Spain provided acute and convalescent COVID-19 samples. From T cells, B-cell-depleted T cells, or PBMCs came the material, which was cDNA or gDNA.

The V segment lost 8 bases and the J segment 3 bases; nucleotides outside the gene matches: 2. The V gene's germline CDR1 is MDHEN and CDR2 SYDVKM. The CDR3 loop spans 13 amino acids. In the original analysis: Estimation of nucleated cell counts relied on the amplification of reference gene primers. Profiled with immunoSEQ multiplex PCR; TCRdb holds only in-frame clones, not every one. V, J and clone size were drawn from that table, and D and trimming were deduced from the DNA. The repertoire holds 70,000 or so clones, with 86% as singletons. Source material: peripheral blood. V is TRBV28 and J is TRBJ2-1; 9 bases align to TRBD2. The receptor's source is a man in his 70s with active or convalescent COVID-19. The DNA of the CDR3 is TGTGCCAGCCAAGCGGGAGGCTACAATGAGCAGTTCTTC. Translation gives CASQAGGYNEQFF.